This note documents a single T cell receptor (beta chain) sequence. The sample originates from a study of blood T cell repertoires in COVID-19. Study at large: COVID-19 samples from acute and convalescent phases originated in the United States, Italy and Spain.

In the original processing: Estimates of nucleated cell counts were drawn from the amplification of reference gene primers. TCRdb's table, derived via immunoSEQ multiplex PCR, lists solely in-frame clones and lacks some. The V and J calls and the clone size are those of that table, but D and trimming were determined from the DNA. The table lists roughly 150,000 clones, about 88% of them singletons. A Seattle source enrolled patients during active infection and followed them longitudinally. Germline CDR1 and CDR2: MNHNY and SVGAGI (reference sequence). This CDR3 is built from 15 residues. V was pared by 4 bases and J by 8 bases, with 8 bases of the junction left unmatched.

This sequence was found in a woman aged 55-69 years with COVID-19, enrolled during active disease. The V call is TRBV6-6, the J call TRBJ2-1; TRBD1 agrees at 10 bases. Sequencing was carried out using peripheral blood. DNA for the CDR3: TGTGCCAGCAGTTCCGCGACAGGGGGCTCATATGAGCAGTTCTTC. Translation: CASSSATGGSYEQFF.